These 18 T cell receptor beta chains were all obtained from the same sample, sequenced in a study of OX40 agonist ivuxolimab in advanced cancers. Only in-frame clones appear in the TCRdb table, and some are missing; sequencing was by immunoSEQ multiplex PCR. Here the sample spans some 89,000 clones, about 88% being singletons. Specimen: CD4+ or CD8+ T cells sorted from blood, collected in a trial of the OX40 agonist ivuxolimab. These receptors all stem from an adult with an advanced solid tumor such as melanoma, head and neck, liver or kidney cancer.

This clone has only one observation. The chain recombines TRBV11-2 with TRBJ1-4; D is uncertain. Germline values: CDR1 SGHAT, CDR2 FQNNGV. The CDR3 extends over 13 amino acids. Trimming left V 6 bases short and J 10 bases short, with 15 bases between. In nucleotides, the CDR3 is TGTGCCAGCAGGGACGGAACTGGAGGAAAACTGTTTTTT. It codes for CASRDGTGGKLFF.

V usage is TRBV5-1 and J usage is TRBJ2-7, with D possibly matching TRBD2 (5 bases). The V end lost 0 bases, the J end lost 2 bases, and 12 bases lay between the germline ends. Germline CDR1 SGHRS, CDR2 YFSETQ. This CDR3 spans 15 amino acids. CDR3 sequence: CASSLGPSRTYEQYF. Written as DNA, the CDR3 is TGCGCCAGCAGCTTGGGGCCTAGCAGAACCTACGAGCAGTACTTC.

V and J are TRBV19 and TRBJ1-2; 7 positions agree with TRBD1. V shed 1 base and J 8 bases; nucleotides not matched to a gene: 10. The CDR3 loop spans 15 amino acids. The germline V gene encodes CDR1 LNHDA and CDR2 SQIVND (reference sequence). The CDR3 protein is CASSIVAQGKRGYTF. The CDR3 DNA is TGTGCCAGTAGTATAGTCGCACAGGGGAAACGAGGCTACACCTTC.

The V and J genes are TRBV15 and TRBJ2-3; D remains ambiguous. The CDR3 has 13 amino acids. V was clipped by 0 bases and J by 7 bases, with 8 bases between them. The germline V gene encodes CDR1 LNHNV and CDR2 YYDKDF (reference sequence). The CDR3 here is CATSRDKGNTQYF. DNA for the CDR3: TGTGCCACCAGCAGAGATAAGGGAAATACGCAGTATTTT.

The chain has TRBV19 and TRBJ1-5; tentative D call: TRBD1 (5 bases). Germline V lookup: CDR1 LNHDA, CDR2 SQIVND (reference sequence). The CDR3 is 13 residues long. Trimming stripped 5 bases from V and 3 bases from J, with 8 bases between. This CDR3 reads CASSQQVNQPQHF. The DNA of the CDR3 is TGTGCCAGTAGTCAACAGGTCAATCAGCCCCAGCATTTT.

The chain has TRBV6-5 and TRBJ2-3; D uncertain. The CDR3 has 11 amino acids. Trimming shortened V by 4 bases and J by 7 bases, and 6 bases separated the two germline ends. CDR1 MNHEY and CDR2 SVGAGI come from the germline V gene. The chain's CDR3 is CASSFGNTQYF. Here the CDR3 DNA reads TGTGCCAGCAGTTTCGGTAATACGCAGTATTTT.

The chain joins TRBV19 to TRBJ2-2, with D perhaps TRBD1 or TRBD2 (5 bases each). Germline V gene data show CDR1 as LNHDA and CDR2 as SQIVND (reference sequence). The CDR3 has 14 residues. With 4 bases removed from V and 6 bases from J, the gap between germline ends came to 12 bases. The CDR3 DNA reads as TGTGCCAGTAGTAGAGGGACCCTTCCCGGGGAGCTGTTTTTT. It encodes CASSRGTLPGELFF. Full variable domain (missing parts from reference TRBV19 and TRBJ2-2): DGGITQSPKYLFRKEGQNVTLSCEQNLNHDAMYWYRQDPGQGLRLIYYSQIVNDFQKGDIAEGYSVSREKKESFPLTVTSAQKNPTAFYLCASSRGTLPGELFFGEGSRLTVL.

This chain uses TRBV2 with TRBJ1-6; maybe TRBD1 (5 bases). The CDR3 sequence is 17 residues long. Germline CDR1 is SNHLY and CDR2 is FYNNEI. With 6 bases removed from V and 0 bases from J, the gap between germline ends came to 15 bases. In DNA form, the CDR3 reads TGTGCCAGCAGGATCCGGGGCGCGGGCTCCTATAATTCACCCCTCCACTTT. Translated: CASRIRGAGSYNSPLHF.

This clone was recorded a few times. The rearrangement links TRBV29-1 to TRBJ1-4, with TRBD1 matching 11 bases. Germline assignment: CDR1 SQVTM and CDR2 ANQGSEA. This CDR3 has 15 residues. With V trimmed by 7 bases and J by 8 bases, 12 bases remained unmatched. DNA for the CDR3: TGCAGCGGACGGACGGGGACAGGGGGGGACGAAAAACTGTTTTTT. Translation gives CSGRTGTGGDEKLFF.

This sequence joins TRBV18 and TRBJ1-2, with 8 bases fitting TRBD1. V trimming: 2 bases; J trimming: 10 bases; junction bases outside the gene matches: 9. The CDR3 has 14 amino acids. CDR1 and CDR2 (germline): KGHSH, LQKENI. The CDR3 DNA reads TGTGCCAGCTCACCAACAGGGGGGGAGTTTGACTACACCTTC. Translated, it gives CASSPTGGEFDYTF.

The rearrangement joins TRBV19 to TRBJ1-4; D perhaps matches TRBD1 (5 bases). V lost 7 bases to trimming and J lost 7 bases, with 16 bases between them. This CDR3 comprises 14 residues. The germline gives CDR1 LNHDA, CDR2 SQIVND (reference sequence). CDR3 protein: CASTPPGTGEKLFF. CDR3 bases: TGTGCCAGTACCCCCCCCGGGACGGGTGAAAAACTGTTTTTT. The full variable domain, in which reference TRBV19 and TRBJ1-4 provide the parts outside the CDR3, is DGGITQSPKYLFRKEGQNVTLSCEQNLNHDAMYWYRQDPGQGLRLIYYSQIVNDFQKGDIAEGYSVSREKKESFPLTVTSAQKNPTAFYLCASTPPGTGEKLFFGSGTQLSVL.

This clone was seen only a few times. V gene TRBV29-1 combines with J gene TRBJ2-5; 9 bases map to TRBD2. The germline CDR1 and CDR2 sequences are SQVTM and ANQGSEA. The CDR3 length is 16 residues. Trimming removed 4 bases from V and 3 bases from J; junction bases left unmatched: 12. This chain's CDR3 is CSVVGLAGARKETQYF. In DNA form, the CDR3 reads TGCAGCGTTGTGGGGTTAGCGGGGGCGAGAAAAGAGACCCAGTACTTC. Variable domain in full (rest from reference TRBV29-1 and TRBJ2-5): SAVISQKPSRDICQRGTSLTIQCQVDSQVTMMFWYRQQPGQSLTLIATANQGSEATYESGFVIDKFPISRPNLTFSTLTVSNMSPEDSSIYLCSVVGLAGARKETQYFGPGTRLLVL.

The chain couples TRBV5-6 to TRBJ2-1, with TRBD1 matching 8 bases. V lost 3 bases, J lost 7 bases, and 9 bases stayed unmatched. The CDR3 spans 15 residues. CDR1 and CDR2 from the germline V gene are SGHDT and YYEEEE. The CDR3 DNA sequence: TGTGCCAGCAGCTACTTCCAGGGGGCTGGGAATGAGCAGTTCTTC. Translating gives CASSYFQGAGNEQFF.

This clone has a handful of counts. V and J are TRBV30 and TRBJ1-5; TRBD1 matches at 8 bases. V lost 7 bases to trimming and J lost 2 bases; unmatched junction nucleotides: 7. The CDR3 is 14 residues long. Germline CDR1 is GTSNPN and CDR2 is SVGIG (reference sequence). Written as DNA, the CDR3 is TGTGCCTACGGGGGACAGGAGGGCAATCAGCCCCAGCATTTT. It specifies CAYGGQEGNQPQHF.

The CDR3 DNA reads as TGCGCCAGCAGCTCCGGGACAGGGTATGGCAATGAGCAGTTCTTC. Its protein product is CASSSGTGYGNEQFF. V gene TRBV5-1 combines with J gene TRBJ2-1; 9 positions match TRBD1. V lost 3 bases and J lost 6; bases outside the gene matches: 7. Looked up from germline, CDR1 is SGHRS and CDR2 is YFSETQ. The CDR3 sequence is 15 residues long.

This clone is a singleton in its sample. The chain has TRBV5-1 and TRBJ1-1; maybe TRBD1 (6 bases). The CDR3 has 14 amino acids. V lost 9 bases and J 1 base, leaving 16 bases between the germline ends. Germline loops: CDR1 SGHRS, CDR2 YFSETQ. CDR3 nucleotide sequence: TGCGCCACCAGGGAGCGACAGGCGAACACTGAAGCTTTCTTT. Residues: CATRERQANTEAFF.

The CDR3 bases are TGTGCCAGCAGCTTCGGAGGAACCGAAGAGACCCAGTACTTC. It yields the protein CASSFGGTEETQYF. The V and J genes are TRBV11-1 and TRBJ2-5; possibly TRBD2 for D (5 bases). The length of the CDR3 is 14 residues. V was trimmed by 3 bases and J by 3 bases, leaving 11 bases between them. Germline values: CDR1 SGHAT, CDR2 FQDESV (reference sequence). The full variable domain, completed using reference TRBV11-1 and TRBJ2-5, is EAEVAQSPRYKITEKSQAVAFWCDPISGHATLYWYRQILGQGPELLVQFQDESVVDDSQLPKDRFSAERLKGVDSTLKIQPAELGDSAMYLCASSFGGTEETQYFGPGTRLLVL.

The chain carries TRBV7-2 and TRBJ1-5; a weak D match, TRBD1 (5 bases). CDR1 SGHTA and CDR2 FQGNSA come from the germline V gene. V was clipped by 1 base and J by 4 bases, with 5 bases between them. This CDR3 spans 13 amino acids. This chain's CDR3 is CASSLGQNQPQHF. CDR3 sequence (DNA): TGTGCCAGCAGCTTAGGACAGAATCAGCCCCAGCATTTT.